Listed below are T cell receptor beta chains from one sample, sequenced in a study of blood T cell repertoires in COVID-19. TCRdb's table, derived via immunoSEQ multiplex PCR, lists solely in-frame clones and lacks some. The repertoire consists of under 300,000 clones, with around 85% occurring once and the leading ten covering roughly 4%. Sequencing input: peripheral blood. All receptors come from a woman aged 40 to 50 with active or convalescent COVID-19. Each CDR3 is given with its conserved first and last residue. Each record gives: V gene, clone size, J gene, D gene, CDR3 protein, CDR3 DNA. A D gene is named only where the DNA matches it firmly. Rows give clone size only sometimes, using once, few, many, or a class for an expanded clone.

>TRBV6-5|once|TRBJ2-7|TRBD2
CASRQGLAGGYEQYF
TGTGCCAGCAGGCAAGGACTAGCGGGGGGCTACGAGCAGTACTTC
>TRBV27|NA|TRBJ2-6|NA
CASSYRAGANVLTF
TGTGCCAGCAGCTACAGAGCTGGGGCCAACGTCCTGACTTTC
>TRBV27|NA|TRBJ1-3|NA
CASSPRQVLGNTIYF
TGTGCCAGCAGTCCCCGACAGGTACTTGGAAACACCATATATTTT
>TRBV3-1/TRBV3-2|few|TRBJ2-7|NA
CASSPYGGTGEQYF
TGTGCCAGCAGCCCGTACGGGGGAACGGGCGAGCAGTACTTC
>TRBV2|NA|TRBJ2-1|TRBD2
CAIEAGGFRNEQFF
TGTGCCATAGAGGCGGGGGGGTTTAGGAATGAGCAGTTCTTC
>TRBV29-1|NA|TRBJ2-3|TRBD2
CSADSGLGDTQYF
TGCAGCGCTGATAGCGGGCTGGGGGATACGCAGTATTTT
>TRBV6-5|NA|TRBJ2-7|NA
CATQVGSSYEQYF
TGTGCCACCCAAGTGGGCAGTTCCTACGAGCAGTACTTC
>TRBV5-1|NA|TRBJ1-2|TRBD1
CASSSVGQVEGYTF
TGCGCCAGCAGCTCCGTTGGACAGGTAGAGGGCTACACCTTC
>TRBV12-3/TRBV12-4|NA|TRBJ1-1|NA
CASSFSEAFF
TGTGCCAGCAGTTTTAGTGAAGCTTTCTTT
>TRBV7-2|NA|TRBJ2-3|NA
CASSLDYSTSTDTQYF
TGTGCCAGCAGCTTAGATTATTCCACTAGCACAGATACGCAGTATTTT
>TRBV4-1|NA|TRBJ1-2|NA
CASSQRDTVGYTF
TGCGCCAGCAGCCAACGGGACACTGTCGGCTACACCTTC
>TRBV6-5|NA|TRBJ1-2|TRBD1
CASRQPGGDYGYTF
TGTGCCAGCAGGCAGCCAGGGGGCGACTATGGCTACACCTTC
>TRBV21-1|NA|TRBJ1-4|NA
CASSKERVANEKLFF
TGTGCCAGCAGCAAAGAGAGGGTGGCTAATGAAAAACTGTTTTTT
>TRBV19|NA|TRBJ1-1|TRBD1
CASSIGQGAGSEAFF
TGTGCCAGTAGTATAGGGCAGGGGGCAGGGTCTGAAGCTTTCTTT
>TRBV18|few|TRBJ2-2|NA
CASSPTAVNTGELFF
TGTGCCAGCTCACCAACGGCGGTGAACACCGGGGAGCTGTTTTTT
>TRBV30|NA|TRBJ1-1|NA
CAWTLMNTEAFF
TGTGCCTGGACACTAATGAACACTGAAGCTTTCTTT
>TRBV5-1|many|TRBJ1-1|NA
CASSLVPGSMNTEAFF
TGCGCCAGCAGCTTGGTCCCAGGGTCCATGAACACTGAAGCTTTCTTT
>TRBV3-1/TRBV3-2|NA|TRBJ2-3|TRBD1
CASSLTGGFDTQYF
TGTGCCAGCAGCTTGACAGGGGGCTTCGATACGCAGTATTTT
>TRBV5-5|NA|TRBJ1-2|NA
CASSLGREFGYGYTF
TGTGCCAGCAGCTTGGGTAGGGAGTTCGGGTATGGCTACACCTTC
>TRBV21-1|NA|TRBJ1-6|NA
CASSPRSSYNSPLHF
TGTGCCAGCAGCCCACGGAGCTCCTATAATTCACCCCTCCACTTT
>TRBV6-5|NA|TRBJ1-5|TRBD1
CATRVAGGDQPQHF
TGTGCCACGAGGGTCGCAGGGGGCGATCAGCCCCAGCATTTT
>TRBV14|NA|TRBJ2-3|NA
CASSPENTDTQYF
TGTGCCAGCAGCCCGGAGAACACAGATACGCAGTATTTT
>TRBV28|NA|TRBJ2-5|TRBD2
CASSLWGTSGGREETQYF
TGTGCCAGCAGTTTATGGGGCACTAGCGGGGGCAGGGAGGAGACCCAGTACTTC
>TRBV4-1|NA|TRBJ1-6|NA
CASSQNRVMMMNSPLHF
TGCGCCAGCAGCCAGAACAGGGTTATGATGATGAATTCACCCCTCCACTTT
>TRBV7-3|NA|TRBJ2-3|NA
CASSLAPGDTQYF
TGTGCCAGCAGCTTAGCTCCCGGAGATACGCAGTATTTT
>TRBV11-2|NA|TRBJ2-5|TRBD2
CASSLDSGGYQETQYF
TGTGCCAGCAGCTTAGATAGCGGGGGATACCAAGAGACCCAGTACTTC
>TRBV4-1|few|TRBJ1-2|NA
CASSPTDTAGGYTF
TGCGCCAGCAGCCCGACGGACACTGCGGGGGGCTACACCTTC
>TRBV7-9|once|TRBJ1-1|NA
CASSLGSEAMNTEAFF
TGTGCCAGCAGCTTAGGCAGCGAGGCCATGAACACTGAAGCTTTCTTT
>TRBV2|once|TRBJ2-2|NA
CASSELGAGMAGELFF
TGTGCCAGCAGTGAATTGGGAGCCGGAATGGCCGGGGAGCTGTTTTTT
>TRBV11-2|once|TRBJ1-2|TRBD1
CASSVPGQGAWYGYTF
TGTGCCAGCAGCGTGCCGGGACAGGGGGCCTGGTATGGCTACACCTTC
>TRBV7-2|NA|TRBJ1-1|TRBD1
CASSLDRDRGRFF
TGTGCCAGCAGCTTGGACCGGGACAGGGGGCGTTTCTTT
>TRBV5-1|NA|TRBJ1-1|TRBD1
CASSSQGVPNTEAFF
TGCGCCAGCAGCTCTCAGGGGGTCCCGAACACTGAAGCTTTCTTT
>TRBV5-1|NA|TRBJ2-2|TRBD1
CASSHRTGNTGELFF
TGCGCCAGCAGTCACAGGACAGGGAACACCGGGGAGCTGTTTTTT
>TRBV5-1|NA|TRBJ1-4|NA
CASSLLGQANEKLFF
TGCGCCAGCAGCTTGCTGGGGCAGGCTAATGAAAAACTGTTTTTT
>TRBV5-1|NA|TRBJ1-5|NA
CASSPQGGGNQPQHF
TGCGCCAGCAGCCCCCAGGGTGGTGGTAATCAGCCCCAGCATTTT
>TRBV5-1|NA|TRBJ2-1|NA
CASSLDRSGDEQFF
TGCGCCAGCAGCTTGGACAGAAGTGGTGATGAGCAGTTCTTC
>TRBV11-2|NA|TRBJ2-1|NA
CASSLAADRISSYNEQFF
TGTGCCAGCAGCTTAGCAGCGGACCGCATAAGCTCCTACAATGAGCAGTTCTTC
>TRBV5-1|NA|TRBJ1-2|TRBD1
CASSQGQGNYGYTF
TGCGCCAGCAGCCAAGGACAGGGGAACTATGGCTACACCTTC
>TRBV11-2|NA|TRBJ2-3|TRBD2
CASSPRAGGTDTQYF
TGTGCCAGCAGCCCGAGGGCGGGGGGAACAGATACGCAGTATTTT
>TRBV5-1|NA|TRBJ2-2|NA
CASSFRDVGTGELFF
TGCGCCAGCAGCTTCCGGGATGTGGGCACCGGGGAGCTGTTTTTT
>TRBV4-2|once|TRBJ2-4|TRBD2
CASSLTSGENIQYF
TGTGCCAGCAGCCTTACTAGCGGGGAAAACATTCAGTACTTC
>TRBV4-1|NA|TRBJ1-2|NA
CASSQDRRVHTF
TGCGCCAGCAGCCAAGATAGGAGGGTACACACCTTC
>TRBV6-1|NA|TRBJ2-2|TRBD1
CASSEWGQGVAGELFF
TGTGCCAGCAGTGAATGGGGACAGGGGGTGGCCGGGGAGCTGTTTTTT
>TRBV5-5|NA|TRBJ2-1|TRBD2
CASSLGLAGNYNEQFF
TGTGCCAGCAGCTTAGGACTAGCGGGGAATTACAATGAGCAGTTCTTC
>TRBV28|NA|TRBJ1-2|NA
CASSLTGTYDGYTF
TGTGCCAGCAGTTTGACAGGAACATACGATGGCTACACCTTC
>TRBV7-7|NA|TRBJ1-4|TRBD1
CASSVGDRTNEKLFF
TGTGCCAGCAGCGTAGGGGACAGAACTAATGAAAAACTGTTTTTT
>TRBV6-5|NA|TRBJ1-3|NA
CASIWQGGNTIYF
TGTGCCAGCATTTGGCAGGGCGGAAACACCATATATTTT
>TRBV28|NA|TRBJ1-2|TRBD1
CASRPQGTDYGYTF
TGTGCCAGCAGGCCCCAGGGGACAGACTATGGCTACACCTTC
>TRBV28|NA|TRBJ2-7|NA
CASTQGGPYEQYF
TGTGCCAGCACACAGGGGGGGCCCTACGAGCAGTACTTC
>TRBV5-1|NA|TRBJ1-5|NA
CASSFDTGVQPQHF
TGCGCCAGCAGCTTCGACACGGGAGTTCAGCCCCAGCATTTT
>TRBV7-2|NA|TRBJ1-1|TRBD1
CASSPRGRTEAFF
TGTGCCAGCAGCCCCAGGGGGCGCACTGAAGCTTTCTTT
>TRBV5-6|NA|TRBJ2-2|TRBD2
CASSSPGGPAGELFF
TGTGCCAGCAGTAGCCCGGGGGGGCCCGCCGGGGAGCTGTTTTTT
>TRBV19|few|TRBJ2-5|TRBD1
CASSPSTGGVETQYF
TGTGCCAGTAGTCCCTCGACAGGGGGCGTAGAGACCCAGTACTTC
>TRBV11-3|NA|TRBJ2-1|NA
CASSLVGTPTNEQFF
TGTGCCAGCAGCTTAGTAGGGACTCCTACCAATGAGCAGTTCTTC
>TRBV6-5|NA|TRBJ1-2|TRBD1
CASSKGQIYGYTF
TGTGCCAGCAGTAAGGGACAGATCTATGGCTACACCTTC
>TRBV29-1|few|TRBJ1-1|NA
CSVDGGTEAFF
TGCAGCGTTGATGGGGGGACTGAAGCTTTCTTT
>TRBV18|NA|TRBJ1-4|TRBD1
CASSPGGQGEKLFF
TGTGCCAGCTCACCAGGGGGACAGGGTGAAAAACTGTTTTTT
>TRBV9|NA|TRBJ1-2|NA
CASSPVPNYGYTF
TGTGCCAGCAGCCCTGTCCCGAACTATGGCTACACCTTC
>TRBV7-9|few|TRBJ2-3|NA
CASSLITGLSTDTQYF
TGTGCCAGCAGCTTAATCACAGGCCTTAGCACAGATACGCAGTATTTT
>TRBV19|NA|TRBJ1-6|TRBD1
CASSVNRGYNSPLHF
TGTGCCAGTAGTGTGAACAGGGGTTATAATTCACCCCTCCACTTT